The 28 T cell receptor beta chains in this list originate from one sample, sequenced in a study of blood T cells in healthy people across ages (dated by TCRdb to about 2015). The protocol used for the library was 5' RACE. Sequencing took place on an Illumina HiSeq 2500. A second PCR of about 6 to 11 cycles was performed with a sample-barcoded 5' primer and a J-beta primer mix. TCRdb reanalyzed the raw reads on its own, using fastp at Q25 for trimming and MiXCR for clone calling, and kept in-frame beta chains. Each entry merges the rows of one CDR3 protein and shows their most common DNA and genes. The sample has hundreds of thousands of distinct CDR3 sequences on record, 20% to 25% of them singletons. The ten largest make up about 22% of the sample. Sequenced material: blood. All receptors derive from a man between 65 and 85 years old in good health.

This clonotype was picked up a small number of times. This chain joins TRBV9 and TRBJ2-4; a possible D gene is TRBD2 (6 bases). Trimming stripped 0 bases from V and 6 bases from J, with 16 bases between. CDR1 is SGDLS, CDR2 YYNGEE, per germline. This CDR3 has 16 residues. The CDR3 protein is CASSVANGGSGNIQYF. The CDR3 region has the DNA TGTGCCAGCAGCGTAGCTAATGGGGGGTCTGGAAACATTCAGTACTTC.

The chain couples TRBV27 to TRBJ2-4; weak D call: TRBD2 (6 bases). CDR1 is MNHEY, CDR2 SMNVEV, per germline (reference sequence). Trimming pared 6 bases from V and 1 base from J, leaving 16 bases between. The CDR3 contains 16 residues. The CDR3 loop is CASSEWGVAAKNIQYF. In DNA form, the CDR3 reads TGTGCCAGCAGCGAATGGGGGGTGGCGGCCAAAAACATTCAGTACTTC.

The table lists this clonotype with a few counts. The conserved closing phenylalanine or tryptophan is absent in this CDR3, likely reflecting a read error. The rearrangement links TRBV7-2 to TRBJ1-3; 7 bases are shared with TRBD1. The CDR3 covers 14 residues. V shed 7 bases, J shed 0 bases, and the junction held 3 bases outside the gene matches. Germline assignment: CDR1 SGHTA and CDR2 FQGNSA. The CDR3 region is CASNRQGSGNTIYL. In DNA, the CDR3 is TGTGCCAGCAACCGACAGGGCTCTGGAAACACCATATATCTT.

Only one count was recorded for this clonotype. V and J are TRBV6-6 and TRBJ1-6; D gene unclear. The CDR3 covers 13 residues. V lost 8 bases to trimming and J lost 3 bases, with 8 bases between them. From germline, CDR1 is MNHNY and CDR2 SVGAGI (reference sequence). The DNA for the CDR3 is TGTGCCAGCCTCAGGAGCTATAATTCACCCCTCCACTTT. This codes for CASLRSYNSPLHF.

This clonotype was seen a handful of times. V is TRBV24-1 and J is TRBJ2-1; TRBD2 matches at 9 bases. V gave up 2 bases and J gave up 4 bases; unmatched junction bases: 11. The CDR3 spans 18 residues. In germline, CDR1 is KGHDR, CDR2 SFDVKD. DNA for the CDR3: TGTGCCACCAGTGATTCCCTTTATCTAGCGGGAACTTACAATGAGCAGTTCTTC. This codes for CATSDSLYLAGTYNEQFF.

As to this clonotype: At one of its ends the junction is not consistent with the germline gene, which may arise from a read error. J is TRBJ2-7 and V is TRBV12-3 or TRBV12-4; weak D call: TRBD1 (5 bases). The CDR3 spans 14 residues. CDR3 sequence reads: CTSASSQGRYEQYF. Here the CDR3 DNA reads TGTACCAGCGCTTCGTCGCAGGGAAGGTACGAGCAGTACTTC.

The rearrangement joins TRBV28 to TRBJ2-5; D is possibly TRBD1 or TRBD2 (5 bases each). The J call is in doubt because the DNA end fits TRBJ2-7 better. This CDR3 is 13 amino acids long. Germline V gives CDR1 MDHEN, CDR2 SYDVKM. The DNA of the CDR3 is TGTGCCAGCAGACGGGACCTCTCCTACGAGCAGTACTTC. This codes for CASRRDLSYEQYF.

This clonotype was found a few times. V and J are TRBV10-3 and TRBJ1-1, with a tentative D call TRBD1 (5 bases). The V gene lost 10 bases and the J gene lost 2 bases, with 8 bases spanning the gap. Germline assignment: CDR1 ENHRY and CDR2 SYGVKD. The CDR3 sequence is 11 residues long. CDR3 in DNA: TGTGCCACCGGGACCAACACTGAAGCTTTCTTT. Translating gives CATGTNTEAFF.

The chain uses TRBV6-5 and TRBJ2-7; TRBD1 matches at 7 bases. The trim removed 6 bases at V and 2 bases at J, leaving 10 bases unmatched. The V gene's germline CDR1 is MNHEY and CDR2 SVGAGI. The CDR3 spans 15 residues. CDR3: CASRGRGPGTYEQYF. The CDR3 DNA sequence: TGTGCCAGCAGGGGAAGGGGGCCGGGAACCTACGAGCAGTACTTC.

This clonotype has a handful of counts. This rearrangement joins TRBV11-2 to TRBJ1-2; 10 positions match TRBD1. This CDR3 is built from 17 residues. Germline assignment: CDR1 SGHAT and CDR2 FQNNGV. Trimming at V came to 1 base and at J to 6 bases, leaving 11 bases not matched to a gene. The CDR3 nucleotides are TGTGCCAGCAGCTTAGTTTACCGGGACAGGGGTCCAGATGGCTACACCTTC. Translation: CASSLVYRDRGPDGYTF.

The chain links TRBV7-9 to TRBJ1-1, with D maybe TRBD1 (6 bases). The ends were cut back, 5 bases at V and 1 base at J, with 17 bases in the middle. The CDR3 contains 16 residues. In germline, CDR1 is SEHNR, CDR2 FQNEAQ (reference sequence). CDR3 sequence: CASSPEGTGRNTEAFF. CDR3 nucleotides: TGTGCCAGCAGCCCCGAGGGTACAGGGAGGAACACTGAAGCTTTCTTT.

This clonotype was observed at least ten times. The chain couples TRBV5-5 to TRBJ1-1; D is perhaps TRBD1 (6 bases). Trimming left V 4 bases short and J 1 base short, with 17 bases between. The CDR3 runs to 16 residues. Germline V gene data show CDR1 as SGHKS and CDR2 as YYEKEE (reference sequence). The CDR3 loop is CASSGARTGWNTEAFF. The CDR3 DNA reads as TGTGCCAGCAGCGGAGCTCGCACAGGGTGGAACACTGAAGCTTTCTTT.

In regard to this clonotype: Sequence at one end of the junction differs from germline and may be a read error. The J gene is TRBJ1-1, the V gene TRBV19; D uncertain. This CDR3 region has 14 residues. CDR1 is LNHDA, CDR2 SQIVND, per germline (reference sequence). The CDR3 protein is CASSLGNMNTEASF. In DNA, the CDR3 is TGTGCCAGTAGTTTGGGTAATATGAACACTGAAGCTTCCTTT.

This clonotype was detected only once. This chain links TRBV5-1 with TRBJ2-5, with D possibly TRBD2 on 5 matching bases. This CDR3 has 15 amino acids. V gave up 4 bases and J gave up 7 bases, with 20 bases separating them. CDR1 SGHRS and CDR2 YFSETQ come from the germline V gene. The CDR3 DNA follows: TGCGCCAGCAGCCTAAGCCGACGGGAAGAAGGGACCCAGTACTTC. Translated: CASSLSRREEGTQYF. Complete variable domain (other parts from reference TRBV5-1 and TRBJ2-5): KAGVTQTPRYLIKTRGQQVTLSCSPISGHRSVSWYQQTPGQGLQFLFEYFSETQRNKGNFPGRFSGRQFSNSRSEMNVSTLELGDSALYLCASSLSRREEGTQYFGPGTRLLVL.

The V call is TRBV4-1, the J call TRBJ2-3; weak D call: TRBD1 (6 bases). Trimming took off 2 bases at V and 4 bases at J, with 13 bases between the two ends. The germline V gene encodes CDR1 MGHRA and CDR2 YSYEKL. There are 15 residues in the CDR3. The CDR3 nucleotides read TGCGCCAGCAGCCAACATGGACAGTCCGCAGATACGCAGTATTTT. The encoded protein is CASSQHGQSADTQYF.

CDR3 DNA sequence: TGCAGTGCTAGGACGAGCTCTGGAAACACCATATATTTT. It specifies CSARTSSGNTIYF. The chain recombines TRBV20-1 with TRBJ1-3, with D hard to call. The germline V and J ends were trimmed by 3 bases and 0 bases, with 6 bases remaining between them. CDR3 size: 13 residues. CDR1 DFQATT and CDR2 SNEGSKA come from the germline V gene (reference sequence).

This clonotype was detected only a few times. V usage is TRBV20-1 and J usage is TRBJ2-1, with 11 bases matching TRBD2. V gave up 6 bases and J gave up 6 bases; unmatched junction bases: 10. The length of the CDR3 is 15 residues. The germline gives CDR1 DFQATT, CDR2 SNEGSKA (reference sequence). The CDR3 reads CSAPPRTSGSNEQFF. For the CDR3, the DNA is TGCAGTGCCCCCCCCCGAACTAGCGGGAGCAATGAGCAGTTCTTC.

This clonotype has a handful of counts. The chain couples TRBV12-3 or TRBV12-4 to TRBJ1-4; D is unclear. The ends were cut back, 4 bases at V and 0 bases at J, with 12 bases in the middle. This CDR3 has 16 amino acids. CDR3 nucleotide sequence: TGTGCCAGCAGTTCTTGGACGGAGGCAACTAATGAAAAACTGTTTTTT. This codes for CASSSWTEATNEKLFF.

A note on this clonotype: Germline is not matched at one junction end, which may reflect a read error. The rearrangement uses TRBV2 and TRBJ2-5, with a weak D call TRBD1 (7 bases). This CDR3 contains 13 residues. Germline values: CDR1 SNHLY, CDR2 FYNNEI. As DNA, the CDR3 is TGTGCCGGGGGGACAGTACGACAAGAGACCCAGTGCTTC. This encodes CAGGTVRQETQCF.

With regard to this clonotype: A read error may account for a junction end that differs from germline. The chain links TRBV20-1 to TRBJ1-1; D is unresolved. CDR3 length equals 15 residues. The V gene's germline CDR1 is DFQATT and CDR2 SNEGSKA (reference sequence). Here the CDR3 DNA reads TGCAGTGCTGGAGACTTCCGCCAACCGGGGTCTGAAGCTTTCTTT. The encoded protein is CSAGDFRQPGSEAFF.

This clonotype appeared a few times. The gene calls are TRBV6-1 and TRBJ2-6; D ambiguous. CDR3 length: 16 residues. CDR1 and CDR2 from the germline V gene are MNHNS and SASEGT. The V gene lost 6 bases and the J gene lost 2 bases, with 14 bases spanning the gap. CDR3 loop: CASRPGSSPGANVLTF. The DNA for the CDR3 is TGTGCCAGCAGGCCGGGTTCCAGCCCTGGGGCCAACGTCCTGACTTTC.

This clonotype was detected only a few times. The genes are TRBV14 and TRBJ2-1, with D perhaps assigned TRBD1 or TRBD2 (5 bases each). The germline V gene has CDR1 SGHDN and CDR2 FVKESK. Trimming left V 1 base short and J 8 bases short, with 12 bases between. The CDR3 consists of 14 residues. As DNA, the CDR3 is TGTGCCAGCAGCCAAGTTGGGGGAGTGGATGAGCAGTTCTTC. Residues: CASSQVGGVDEQFF.

The sample holds a few counts of this clonotype. V gene TRBV9 combines with J gene TRBJ2-7; 9 bases line up with TRBD2. The junction had 5 bases not matched to a gene; V was cut back by 4 bases and J by 0 bases. The CDR3 contains 15 residues. Germline assignment: CDR1 SGDLS and CDR2 YYNGEE. The CDR3 DNA reads as TGTGCCAGCAGCTTCGGACTAGCGCTCTCCTACGAGCAGTACGTC. It is translated as CASSFGLALSYEQYV.

This clonotype has more than one count but fewer than ten. The rearrangement links TRBV5-1 to TRBJ2-1; maybe TRBD1 (6 bases). This CDR3 has 14 amino acids. Between the trimmed V and J ends, which lost 4 bases and 3 bases, there was a span of 11 bases. Germline CDR1 is SGHRS and CDR2 is YFSETQ. DNA for the CDR3: TGCGCCAGCAGCACAGGACAGAACTACAATGAGCAGTTCTTC. Amino acid sequence: CASSTGQNYNEQFF.

This clonotype has a count of ten or more. The chain has TRBV5-6 and TRBJ2-7; the D gene is possibly TRBD1 (5 bases). There are 13 residues in the CDR3. Germline V CDR1 and CDR2: SGHDT, YYEEEE. Trimming took off 0 bases at V and 2 bases at J, with 6 bases between the two ends. The CDR3: CASSLAGPYEQYF. Written as DNA, the CDR3 is TGTGCCAGCAGCTTGGCAGGGCCCTACGAGCAGTACTTC.

The CDR3 loop reads CASSLVAGQGAADTQYF. CDR3 nucleotide sequence: TGTGCCAGCAGCTTAGTTGCGGGACAGGGCGCGGCAGATACGCAGTATTTT. The V gene is TRBV7-2, the J gene TRBJ2-3; 9 positions match TRBD1. V lost 1 base to trimming and J lost 4 bases; unmatched junction nucleotides: 9. The CDR3 is 17 amino acids. Germline V gives CDR1 SGHTA, CDR2 FQGNSA.

The sample holds a few counts of this clonotype. This chain uses TRBV14 with TRBJ2-3, with D possibly being TRBD1 (6 bases). CDR1 is SGHDN, CDR2 FVKESK, per germline. This CDR3 contains 16 residues. V gave up 0 bases and J gave up 0 bases, with 10 bases separating them. As DNA, the CDR3 is TGTGCCAGCAGCCAAGAACAGGGTCTGAGCACAGATACGCAGTATTTT. Translated: CASSQEQGLSTDTQYF.

CDR3 residues: CASSSSGAYNEQFF. The DNA of the CDR3 is TGTGCCAGCAGCTCTAGCGGGGCCTACAATGAGCAGTTCTTC. The chain carries TRBV7-2 and TRBJ2-1; 9 bases are shared with TRBD2. V dropped 4 bases and J dropped 2; count of bases not matched to a gene: 0. This CDR3 spans 14 amino acids. Germline V CDR1 and CDR2: SGHTA, FQGNSA.